A selection of T cell receptor beta chains follows, all from one sample in a study of response to subunit inactivated influenza vaccine. TCRdb reprocessed the RT-PCR reads with MiXCR, giving one entry per CDR3 protein. The sample has about 780,000 distinct CDR3 sequences; less than 20% are singletons. Sequencing was performed on PBMCs from blood, taken 5 to 6 days after vaccination. The origin of the receptors is a man aged 45-65 years who received an inactivated influenza vaccine. CDR3s include the opening cysteine and the closing phenylalanine or tryptophan.

V gene	CDR3 protein
TRBV12-3/TRBV12-4	CASSFASGGSHGELFF
TRBV10-3	CAIRIGGGIDTQYF
TRBV5-1	CASSPGTRREETQYF
TRBV2	CASTSGLWDRGYTGELFF
TRBV20-1	CSARAGLAAYNEQFF
TRBV6-5	CASSYSSRSSVDTQYF
TRBV20-1	CSARGGRTSPLNEQFF
TRBV25-1	CASSEWGYNEQFF
TRBV5-5	CASSPKAGSYEQYF
TRBV4-2	CASSHIGQGVRANYGYTF
TRBV6-5	CASSYRGVQSPLHF
TRBV20-1	CSARRGSSNEQYF
TRBV11-2	CASSLVGYLSIF
TRBV5-1	CASSPGVGTGVVEQYF
TRBV7-9	CASSLDLGGRGNTEAFF
TRBV4-3	CASSQGTASNEKLFF
TRBV2	CASSDRGFYNEQFF
TRBV27	CASAGLGVPTDTQYF
TRBV27	CASSFLGGQGSGGYTF
TRBV5-1	CASSLGAGSNEQFF
TRBV6-2/TRBV6-3	CASSYSFSSTDTQYF
TRBV20-1	CSAYNSGGGTEAFF
TRBV6-2/TRBV6-3	CASRTSGWAYNEQFF
TRBV6-5	CASSWDREGNTEAFF
TRBV24-1	CATSEWDRADEQFF
TRBV10-3	CASGAGSYNEQFF
TRBV5-5	CASSLGLSGGLEEQYF
TRBV20-1	CSARERRSYEQYF
TRBV12-3/TRBV12-4	CANSPTPMASYEQYF
TRBV24-1	CATSSPLWGEQFF
TRBV12-3/TRBV12-4	CASSKQGTKTEAFF
TRBV20-1	CSGSVYRGNYGYTF
TRBV20-1	CSARGLAGVYGTDTQYF
TRBV5-4	CASSFDPGANTGELFF
TRBV11-2	CASSLSGFGYEQYF
TRBV6-5	CASSYSGTDEQFF
TRBV5-1	CASSIGPSRQETQYF
TRBV12-3/TRBV12-4	CASSINYSNQPQHF
TRBV6-5	CASSTGVYGYTF
TRBV5-1	CASSWTGTGGYNEQFF
TRBV11-2	CASSLQGRVQETQYF
TRBV3-1	CASSYRSSYNEQFF
TRBV12-3/TRBV12-4	CASSLGENNEQYF
TRBV20-1	CSARGTGGHNEQFF
TRBV7-9	CASSFPPGQAMNTEAFF
TRBV5-5	CASSLDMTGNTIYF
TRBV5-6	CASSLFGAGLAYEQYF
TRBV5-1	CASSLAQGSGGYTF
TRBV20-1	CSARTPDGLSGYTF
TRBV20-1	CSARDLGGGPYGQYF
TRBV5-1	CASSPEVGNEQYF
TRBV20-1	CSARASGRGETQYF
TRBV9	CASSEGHSSYKEQFF
TRBV28	CASLTRGTGELFF
TRBV6-5	CASSYSSTGPVGELFF